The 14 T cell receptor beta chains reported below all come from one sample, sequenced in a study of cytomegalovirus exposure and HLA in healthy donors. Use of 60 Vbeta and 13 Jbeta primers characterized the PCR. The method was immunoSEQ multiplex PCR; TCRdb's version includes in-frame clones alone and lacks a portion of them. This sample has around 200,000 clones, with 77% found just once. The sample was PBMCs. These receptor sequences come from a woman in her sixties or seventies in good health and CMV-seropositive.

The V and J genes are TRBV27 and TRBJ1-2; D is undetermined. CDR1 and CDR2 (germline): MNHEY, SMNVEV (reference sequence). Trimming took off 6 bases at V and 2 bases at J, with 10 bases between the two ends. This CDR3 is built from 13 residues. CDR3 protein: CASSPLANYGYTF. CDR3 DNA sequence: TGTGCCAGCAGCCCACTTGCAAACTATGGCTACACCTTC.

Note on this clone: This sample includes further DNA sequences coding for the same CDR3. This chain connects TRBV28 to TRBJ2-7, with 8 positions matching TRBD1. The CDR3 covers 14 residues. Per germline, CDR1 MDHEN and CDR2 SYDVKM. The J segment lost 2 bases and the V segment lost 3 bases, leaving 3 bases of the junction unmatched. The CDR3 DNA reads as TGTGCCAGCAGTTTTGGCAGGGGGCCCTACGAGCAGTACTTC. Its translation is CASSFGRGPYEQYF.

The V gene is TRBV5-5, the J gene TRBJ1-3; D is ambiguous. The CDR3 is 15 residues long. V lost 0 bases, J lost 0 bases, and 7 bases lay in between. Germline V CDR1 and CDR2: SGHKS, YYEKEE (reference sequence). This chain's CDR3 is CASSLVPNSGNTIYF. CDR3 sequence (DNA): TGTGCCAGCAGCTTGGTACCTAACTCTGGAAACACCATATATTTT.

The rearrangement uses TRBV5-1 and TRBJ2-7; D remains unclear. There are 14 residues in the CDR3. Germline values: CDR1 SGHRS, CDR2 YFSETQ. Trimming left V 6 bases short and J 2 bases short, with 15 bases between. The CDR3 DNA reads TGCGCCAGCACCGAGATACGCTTCCCCTACGAGCAGTACTTC. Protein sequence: CASTEIRFPYEQYF.

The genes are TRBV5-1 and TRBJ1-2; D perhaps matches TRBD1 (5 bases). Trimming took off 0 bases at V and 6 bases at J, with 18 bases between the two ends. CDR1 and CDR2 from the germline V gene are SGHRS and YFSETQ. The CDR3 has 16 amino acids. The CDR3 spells CASSLAPGIKGNGYTF. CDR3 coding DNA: TGCGCCAGCAGCTTGGCCCCAGGGATTAAGGGTAATGGCTACACCTTC. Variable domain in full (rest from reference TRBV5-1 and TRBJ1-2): KAGVTQTPRYLIKTRGQQVTLSCSPISGHRSVSWYQQTPGQGLQFLFEYFSETQRNKGNFPGRFSGRQFSNSRSEMNVSTLELGDSALYLCASSLAPGIKGNGYTFGSGTRLTVV.

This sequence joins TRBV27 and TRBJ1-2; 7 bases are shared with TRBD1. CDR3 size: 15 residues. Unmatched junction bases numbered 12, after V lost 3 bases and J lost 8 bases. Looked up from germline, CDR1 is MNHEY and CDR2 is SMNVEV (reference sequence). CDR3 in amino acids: CASSLEAGGRGGYTF. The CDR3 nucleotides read TGTGCCAGCAGTTTGGAGGCAGGGGGTCGGGGGGGCTACACCTTC.

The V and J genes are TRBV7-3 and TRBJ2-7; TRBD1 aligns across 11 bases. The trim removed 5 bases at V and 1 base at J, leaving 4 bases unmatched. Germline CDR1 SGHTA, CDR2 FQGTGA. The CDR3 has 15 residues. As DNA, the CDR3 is TGTGCCAGCAGCCCGGGGACAGGGGGTTCCTACGAGCAGTACTTC. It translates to CASSPGTGGSYEQYF.

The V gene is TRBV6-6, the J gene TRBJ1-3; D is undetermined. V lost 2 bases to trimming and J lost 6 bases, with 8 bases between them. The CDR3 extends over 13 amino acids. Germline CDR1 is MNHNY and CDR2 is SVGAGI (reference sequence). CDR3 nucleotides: TGTGCCAGCAGTTACCAGGAGGAAAACACCATATATTTT. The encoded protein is CASSYQEENTIYF.

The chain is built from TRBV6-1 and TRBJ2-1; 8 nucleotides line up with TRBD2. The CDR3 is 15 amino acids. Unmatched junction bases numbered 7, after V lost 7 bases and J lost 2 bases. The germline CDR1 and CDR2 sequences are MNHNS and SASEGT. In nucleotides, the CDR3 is TGTGCCAGCAAAGGCGGGGGGTATGCCTACAATGAGCAGTTCTTC. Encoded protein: CASKGGGYAYNEQFF.

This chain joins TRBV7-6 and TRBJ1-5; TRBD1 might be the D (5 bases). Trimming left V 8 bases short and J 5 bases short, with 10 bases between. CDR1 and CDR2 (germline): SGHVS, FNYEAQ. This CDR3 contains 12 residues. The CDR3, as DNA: TGTGCCAGCGGGACTGCTGATCAGCCCCAGCATTTT. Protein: CASGTADQPQHF.

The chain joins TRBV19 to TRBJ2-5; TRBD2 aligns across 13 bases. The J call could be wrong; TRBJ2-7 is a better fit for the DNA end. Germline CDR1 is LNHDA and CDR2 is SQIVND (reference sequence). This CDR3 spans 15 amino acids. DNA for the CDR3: TGTGCCAGTACCCGGACTAGCGGGAGCTCCTACGAGCAGTACTTC. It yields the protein CASTRTSGSSYEQYF.

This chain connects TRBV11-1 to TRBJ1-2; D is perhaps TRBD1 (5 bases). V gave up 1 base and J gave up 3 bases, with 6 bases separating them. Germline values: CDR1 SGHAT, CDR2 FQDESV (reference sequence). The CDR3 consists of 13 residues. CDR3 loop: CASSLEGDYGYTF. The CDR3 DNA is TGTGCCAGCAGCTTAGAAGGGGACTATGGCTACACCTTC.

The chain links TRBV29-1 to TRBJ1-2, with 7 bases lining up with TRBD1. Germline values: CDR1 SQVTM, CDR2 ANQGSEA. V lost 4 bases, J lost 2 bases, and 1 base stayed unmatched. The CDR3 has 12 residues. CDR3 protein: CSVGQGNYGYTF. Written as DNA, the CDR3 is TGCAGCGTTGGACAGGGAAACTATGGCTACACCTTC.

The CDR3 DNA follows: TGCAGTGCTAGAGATAGCACCACGCTGTTTTTT. Its protein is CSARDSTTLFF. This chain uses TRBV20-1 with TRBJ2-2; D unclear. Germline V gene lookup returns CDR1 DFQATT and CDR2 SNEGSKA (reference sequence). The CDR3 extends over 11 amino acids. Trimming stripped 0 bases from V and 13 bases from J, with 9 bases between.